This is a list of T cell receptor beta chains from one sample in a study of cytomegalovirus exposure and HLA in healthy donors. Produced via immunoSEQ multiplex PCR; TCRdb's table is partial and in-frame only. The table has more than 45,000 clones, roughly nine tenths seen once. Sequenced: PBMCs. These receptor sequences come from a woman aged 25 to 39 in good health and CMV-seronegative. Both conserved end residues are part of each CDR3. The D gene is left open where the match is weak. Where a row states a size, it is once, few, many or the class of an expanded clone; other rows omit it.

>TRBD1|NA|TRBV6-4|TRBJ1-2
TGTGCCAGCAGTGGGGACAGGGGACGCGGGGGCTACACCTTC
CASSGDRGRGGYTF
>TRBD1|NA|TRBV2|TRBJ1-4
TGTGCCAGGGGGGGACAGGGACTAGGTGGAAAACTGTTTTTT
CARGGQGLGGKLFF
>TRBD2|few|TRBV7-3|TRBJ2-2
TGTGCCAGCAGCTTAATACCTAGCGGGAGGTCCTGGGAGGCCGGGGAGCTGTTTTTT
CASSLIPSGRSWEAGELFF
>NA|NA|TRBV29-1|TRBJ2-7
TGCAGCGTTGAGGCCAGGGGCTACGAGCAGTACTTC
CSVEARGYEQYF
>NA|NA|TRBV7-6|TRBJ1-2
TGTGCCAGCAGCCCGGGACAAAACTATGGCTACACCTTC
CASSPGQNYGYTF
>NA|NA|TRBV7-8|TRBJ1-2
TGTGCCAGCAGCCCTCCTACGATTCGGGGCTACACCTTC
CASSPPTIRGYTF
>TRBD2|NA|TRBV9|TRBJ2-1
TGTGCCAGCAGCGCACTAGGGACTAGCGAGATAGGCGATGAGCAGTTCTTC
CASSALGTSEIGDEQFF
>TRBD2|NA|TRBV6-5|TRBJ2-1
TGTGCCAGCAGAAGAGAGCGGGGAAGCTACAATGAGCAGTTCTTC
CASRRERGSYNEQFF
>TRBD1|NA|TRBV28|TRBJ1-1
TGTGCCAGCAGTCCGCTCAGGGACAGGAGTCGTTCGAGCACTGAAGCTTTCTTT
CASSPLRDRSRSSTEAFF
>NA|NA|TRBV5-1|TRBJ1-4
TGCGCCAGCAGCTTGGGGGGGACTCCGGGTGAAAAACTACTTTTT
CASSLGGTPGEKLLF
>NA|NA|TRBV6-6|TRBJ2-3
TGTGCCAGCAGCCCAACGGGACTCGCCACAGATACGCAGTATTTT
CASSPTGLATDTQYF
>TRBD1|NA|TRBV19|TRBJ2-5
TGTGCCAGTAGTATGGAACCGGACAGGATAGGGGAGACCCAGTACTTC
CASSMEPDRIGETQYF
>TRBD1|NA|TRBV4-1|TRBJ2-1
TGCGCCAGCAGCACCGAGACAGGGGCGAATGAGCAGTTCTTC
CASSTETGANEQFF
>TRBD2|NA|TRBV27|TRBJ2-7
TGTGCCAGCGGCAGGGTTAGCGGGACGGTGCAGTACTTC
CASGRVSGTVQYF
>NA|NA|TRBV19|TRBJ1-1
TGTGCCAGTAGTATTTCCCCCCCTGTGCAGGCTTTCTTT
CASSISPPVQAFF
>TRBD1|NA|TRBV6-5|TRBJ1-2
TGTGCCAGCAGTTTCACAGGGGAATTGAACTATGGCTACACCTTC
CASSFTGELNYGYTF
>NA|NA|TRBV6-4|TRBJ2-1
TGTGCCAGCAGTGACGATTATGGCGAGCAGTTCTTC
CASSDDYGEQFF
>TRBD2|NA|TRBV5-3|TRBJ2-1
TGTGCCAGAAGCTTGGAGGGTAGCGGGAACAATGAGCAGTTCTTC
CARSLEGSGNNEQFF
>TRBD1|few|TRBV4-2|TRBJ1-1
TGTGCCAGCAGCGTAGGGGGCCTCGGCATTGGAAACACTGAAGCTTTCTTT
CASSVGGLGIGNTEAFF
>NA|NA|TRBV18|TRBJ1-2
TGTGCCAGCTCACCTTCGACAGTTAGTAACTATGGCTACACCTTC
CASSPSTVSNYGYTF
>NA|NA|TRBV5-6|TRBJ1-2
TGTGCCAGCAGCTTGTGGTCCTCAGCTAACTATGGCTACACCTTC
CASSLWSSANYGYTF
>TRBD2|once|TRBV5-1|TRBJ2-2
TGCGCCAGCAGCTTGCTAGCGGGAGAGGCCGGGGAGCTGTTTTTT
CASSLLAGEAGELFF
>NA|NA|TRBV2|TRBJ2-1
TGTGCCAGCAGTGAAGCCCTCCTCTTGGGGGGGGCGTACAATGAGCAGTTCTTC
CASSEALLLGGAYNEQFF
>NA|NA|TRBV27|TRBJ1-1
TGTGCCAGCAGTTTATCCCCTTTGAACACTGAAGCTTTCTTT
CASSLSPLNTEAFF
>TRBD2|once|TRBV9|TRBJ2-7
TGTGCCAGCAGCGTACAAAGCGGGACGCTCCACGACGTATCCGAGCAGTACTTC
CASSVQSGTLHDVSEQYF
>TRBD2|NA|TRBV7-9|TRBJ2-1
TGTGCCAGCAGCTTAGTGTACCTAGCGGCCTCCTACAATGAGCAGTTCTTC
CASSLVYLAASYNEQFF
>TRBD2|NA|TRBV5-8|TRBJ2-2
TGTGCCAGCAGCTGGGAATCGGGTAGCGGGAGCACCGGGGAGCTGTTTTTT
CASSWESGSGSTGELFF
>TRBD2|NA|TRBV4-3|TRBJ2-1
TGCGCCAGCAGCCAGGGCCGGGAGGCCAATGAGCAGTTCTTC
CASSQGREANEQFF
>TRBD1|NA|TRBV10-3|TRBJ2-3
TGTGCCATCAGTGAGTCGATACAGGGGAAGGATACGCAGTATTTT
CAISESIQGKDTQYF
>TRBD1|NA|TRBV29-1|TRBJ2-7
TGCAGCGTGGGATCGACAGGGTCCTACGAGCAGTACTTC
CSVGSTGSYEQYF
>NA|NA|TRBV7-6|TRBJ2-5
TGTGCCAGCAGCCGAGCGCTAAAAGAGACCCAGTACTTC
CASSRALKETQYF
>NA|NA|TRBV18|TRBJ1-3
TGTGCCAGCTCACCAAATGGAGGGGCCTCTGGAAACACCATATATTTT
CASSPNGGASGNTIYF
>NA|NA|TRBV10-1|TRBJ1-1
TGCGCCAGCATGGGCCAACTGAACACTGAAGCTTTCTTT
CASMGQLNTEAFF
>NA|NA|TRBV10-3|TRBJ1-2
TGTGCCATCAGGGGAGTCCGCGGGTTAGACTATGGCTACACCTTC
CAIRGVRGLDYGYTF
>TRBD1|NA|TRBV27|TRBJ2-1
TGTGCCAGCAGTTTATTTTGGTTGGGACAGGGGCCCGGGAGCGGGATCGATGAGCAGTTCTTC
CASSLFWLGQGPGSGIDEQFF
>NA|few|TRBV25-1|TRBJ1-1
TGTGCCAGCAGTGAATTTCGGGGTGATGAAGCTTTCTTT
CASSEFRGDEAFF
>NA|NA|TRBV7-9|TRBJ2-7
TGTGCCAGCAGCACCCCCAGGGACACCTTCTCCTACGAGCAGTACTTC
CASSTPRDTFSYEQYF
>NA|NA|TRBV6-1|TRBJ2-2
TGTGCCAGCAGTGTCCCGGGGGAGGGGGGGGACACCGGGGAGCTGTTTTTT
CASSVPGEGGDTGELFF
>TRBD2|NA|TRBV7-2|TRBJ2-1
TGTGCCAGCAGGCGACCGGGACTAGCGTTCAGTGAGCAGTTCTTC
CASRRPGLAFSEQFF
>TRBD2|NA|TRBV27|TRBJ2-7
TGTGCCAGCCGCCGGGATAGCGGGGCCCTCGGGTACGAGCAGTACTTC
CASRRDSGALGYEQYF
>NA|NA|TRBV11-2|TRBJ1-4
TGTGCCAGCAGCTTAATGGGCGGGTACACTGCAACTAATGAAAAACTGTTTTTT
CASSLMGGYTATNEKLFF
>NA|NA|TRBV11-2|TRBJ1-4
TGTGCCAGCAGCTTATCCCTGACTAATGAAAAACTGTTTTTT
CASSLSLTNEKLFF
>TRBD1|NA|TRBV16|TRBJ2-1
TGTGCCAGCAGCCAAATCCTGGGACAGGGGGACTACAATGAGCAGTTCTTC
CASSQILGQGDYNEQFF
>NA|NA|TRBV4-1|TRBJ1-1
TGCGCCAGCAGCCAAGGGGGAGCCTTTCGGGTCGAGAACACTGAAGCTTTCTTT
CASSQGGAFRVENTEAFF
>TRBD2|NA|TRBV18|TRBJ2-5
TGTGCCAGCTCACCCCGGACTAGCCAGGGCTCGGAGACCCAGTACTTC
CASSPRTSQGSETQYF
>TRBD1|NA|TRBV18|TRBJ1-2
TGTGCCAGCTCACCTTCTCTTGACAGGGTCTATGGCTACACCTTC
CASSPSLDRVYGYTF
>TRBD1|NA|TRBV2|TRBJ2-7
TGTGCCAGCAGTCCTACCGGGACAGCCTACGAGCAGTACTTC
CASSPTGTAYEQYF
>TRBD2|NA|TRBV9|TRBJ2-3
TGTGCCAGCAGCGTAGTCGGACTAGCGGGAGATACAGATACGCAGTATTTT
CASSVVGLAGDTDTQYF